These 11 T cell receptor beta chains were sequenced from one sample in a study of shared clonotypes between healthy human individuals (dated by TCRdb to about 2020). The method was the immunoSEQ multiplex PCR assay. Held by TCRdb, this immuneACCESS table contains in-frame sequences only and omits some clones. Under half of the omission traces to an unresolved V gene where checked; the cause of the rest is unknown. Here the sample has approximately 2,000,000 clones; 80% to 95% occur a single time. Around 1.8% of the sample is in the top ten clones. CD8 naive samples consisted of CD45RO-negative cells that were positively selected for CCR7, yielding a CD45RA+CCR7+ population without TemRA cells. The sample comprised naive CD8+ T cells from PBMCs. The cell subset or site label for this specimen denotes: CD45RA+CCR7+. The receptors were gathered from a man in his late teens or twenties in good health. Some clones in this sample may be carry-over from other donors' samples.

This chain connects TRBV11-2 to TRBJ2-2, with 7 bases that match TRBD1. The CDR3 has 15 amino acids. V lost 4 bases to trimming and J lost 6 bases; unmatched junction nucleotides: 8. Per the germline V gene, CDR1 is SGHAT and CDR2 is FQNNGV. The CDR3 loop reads CASSYRTGGAGELFF. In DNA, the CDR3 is TGTGCCAGCAGCTACCGGACAGGTGGAGCCGGGGAGCTGTTTTTT. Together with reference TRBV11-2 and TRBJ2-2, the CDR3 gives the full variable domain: EAGVAQSPRYKIIEKRQSVAFWCNPISGHATLYWYQQILGQGPKLLIQFQNNGVVDDSQLPKDRFSAERLKGVDSTLKIQPAKLEDSAVYLCASSYRTGGAGELFFGEGSRLTVL.

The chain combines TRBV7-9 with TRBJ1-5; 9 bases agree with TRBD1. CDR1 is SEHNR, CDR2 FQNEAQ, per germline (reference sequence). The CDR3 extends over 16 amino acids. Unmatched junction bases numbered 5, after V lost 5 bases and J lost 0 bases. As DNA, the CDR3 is TGTGCCAGCAGCAATGGACAGGGGCTTAGCAATCAGCCCCAGCATTTT. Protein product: CASSNGQGLSNQPQHF.

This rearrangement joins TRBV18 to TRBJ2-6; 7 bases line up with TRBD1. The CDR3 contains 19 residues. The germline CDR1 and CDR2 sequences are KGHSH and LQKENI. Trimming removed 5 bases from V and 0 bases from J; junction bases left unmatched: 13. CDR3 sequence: CASSDDQGVITSGANVLTF. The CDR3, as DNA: TGTGCCAGCTCAGATGATCAGGGGGTAATCACCTCTGGGGCCAACGTCCTGACTTTC.

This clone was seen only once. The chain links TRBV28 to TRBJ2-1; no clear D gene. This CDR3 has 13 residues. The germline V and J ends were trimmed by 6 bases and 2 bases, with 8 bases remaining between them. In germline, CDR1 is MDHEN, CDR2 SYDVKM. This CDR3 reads CASSLMAYNEQFF. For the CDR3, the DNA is TGTGCCAGCAGCCTTATGGCCTACAATGAGCAGTTCTTC.

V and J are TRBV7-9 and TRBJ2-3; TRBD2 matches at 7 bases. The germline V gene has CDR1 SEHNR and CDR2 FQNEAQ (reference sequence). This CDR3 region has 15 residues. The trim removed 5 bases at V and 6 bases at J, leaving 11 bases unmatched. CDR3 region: CASSAPWGGFDTQYF. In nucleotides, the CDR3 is TGTGCCAGCAGCGCCCCATGGGGAGGGTTTGATACGCAGTATTTT.

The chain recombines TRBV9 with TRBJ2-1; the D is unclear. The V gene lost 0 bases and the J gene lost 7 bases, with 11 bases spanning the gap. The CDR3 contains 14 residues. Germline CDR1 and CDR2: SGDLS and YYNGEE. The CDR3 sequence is CASSVAWQANEQFF. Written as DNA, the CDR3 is TGTGCCAGCAGCGTAGCTTGGCAGGCGAATGAGCAGTTCTTC.

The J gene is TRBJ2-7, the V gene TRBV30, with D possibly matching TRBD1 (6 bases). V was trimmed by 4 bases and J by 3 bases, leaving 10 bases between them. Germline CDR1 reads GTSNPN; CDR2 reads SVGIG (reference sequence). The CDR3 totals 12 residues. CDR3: CAWTGENYEQYF. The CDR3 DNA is TGTGCCTGGACAGGGGAAAACTACGAGCAGTACTTC.

Here the CDR3 DNA reads TGTGCCAGCAGCTTCTTTTCGCGGGGGGGATCCACAGATACGCAGTATTTT. Translating it yields CASSFFSRGGSTDTQYF. This chain links TRBV7-9 with TRBJ2-3, with 9 bases that match TRBD2. The CDR3 consists of 17 residues. Trimming took 3 bases from V and 2 from J; bases not matched to a gene: 9. Per the germline V gene, CDR1 is SEHNR and CDR2 is FQNEAQ (reference sequence).

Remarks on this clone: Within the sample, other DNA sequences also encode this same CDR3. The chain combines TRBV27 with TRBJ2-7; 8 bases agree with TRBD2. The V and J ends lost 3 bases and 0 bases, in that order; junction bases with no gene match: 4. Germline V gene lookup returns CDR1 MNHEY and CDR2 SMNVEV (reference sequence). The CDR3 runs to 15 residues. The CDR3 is CASSFSGGASYEQYF. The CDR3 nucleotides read TGTGCCAGCAGTTTTTCGGGGGGGGCCTCCTACGAGCAGTACTTC.

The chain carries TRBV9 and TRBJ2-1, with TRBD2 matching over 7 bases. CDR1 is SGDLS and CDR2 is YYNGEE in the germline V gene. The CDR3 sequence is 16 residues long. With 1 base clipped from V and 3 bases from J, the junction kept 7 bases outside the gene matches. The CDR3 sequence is CASSVTEGGSYNEQFF. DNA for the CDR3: TGTGCCAGCAGCGTAACCGAGGGCGGGAGCTACAATGAGCAGTTCTTC.

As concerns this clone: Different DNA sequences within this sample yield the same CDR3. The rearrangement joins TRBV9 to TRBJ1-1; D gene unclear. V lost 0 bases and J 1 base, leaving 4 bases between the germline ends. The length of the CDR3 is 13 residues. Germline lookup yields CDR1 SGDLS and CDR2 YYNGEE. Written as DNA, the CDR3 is TGTGCCAGCAGCGTAGTCGCGAACACTGAAGCTTTCTTT. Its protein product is CASSVVANTEAFF.